These 29 T cell receptor beta chains were sequenced from one sample in a study of cytomegalovirus exposure and HLA in healthy donors. It was with 60 Vbeta and 13 Jbeta primers that the PCR ran. The method was immunoSEQ multiplex PCR; TCRdb's version includes in-frame clones alone and lacks a portion of them. This sample has about 81,000 clones, with 77% found just once. Material: PBMCs. The receptors were gathered from a man aged 45 to 65 in good health and CMV-seropositive.

The genes are TRBV7-3 and TRBJ2-7; D possibly corresponds to TRBD2 (6 bases). The CDR3 totals 14 residues. V lost 5 bases and J lost 0, with 11 bases in between. The germline V gene encodes CDR1 SGHTA and CDR2 FQGTGA. The chain's CDR3 is CASSPTRNSYEQYF. In nucleotides, the CDR3 is TGTGCCAGCAGCCCGACTAGGAACTCCTACGAGCAGTACTTC.

CDR3 nucleotide sequence: TGTGCCAGCAGCTTAGAAGCTGGGCTGGCAGGGTGGGTCTACGAGCAGTACTTC. Residues: CASSLEAGLAGWVYEQYF. The chain has TRBV11-2 and TRBJ2-7; D possibly corresponds to TRBD1 (5 bases). Trimming removed 0 bases at V and 3 bases at J, with 21 bases between. The CDR3 has 18 amino acids. Looked up from germline, CDR1 is SGHAT and CDR2 is FQNNGV.

This clone was picked up a small number of times. The chain recombines TRBV19 with TRBJ1-1; D is uncertain. The CDR3 spans 13 residues. With 10 bases removed from V and 2 bases from J, the gap between germline ends came to 14 bases. CDR1 and CDR2 from the germline V gene are LNHDA and SQIVND (reference sequence). The CDR3 region is CATATTQNTEAFF. The DNA of the CDR3 is TGTGCCACCGCAACGACACAAAACACTGAAGCTTTCTTT.

The J gene is TRBJ2-1, the V gene TRBV27; D not resolved. The CDR3 is made up of 12 amino acids. CDR1 is MNHEY and CDR2 is SMNVEV in the germline V gene (reference sequence). V was pared by 5 bases and J by 7 bases, with 9 bases between. The CDR3 loop reads CASSPDWNEQFF. The CDR3 nucleotides are TGTGCCAGCAGTCCAGATTGGAATGAGCAGTTCTTC.

V and J are TRBV7-6 and TRBJ1-2; D possibly corresponds to TRBD1 (5 bases). The CDR3 spans 14 residues. V was shortened by 1 base and J by 3 bases, with 9 bases between the two germline ends. CDR1 and CDR2 (germline): SGHVS, FNYEAQ. CDR3 bases: TGTGCCAGCAGCTTAGGGGGCGGAGACTATGGCTACACCTTC. Translation gives CASSLGGGDYGYTF.

The chain joins TRBV9 to TRBJ2-7; 7 nucleotides agree with TRBD1. The CDR3 covers 15 residues. The trim removed 0 bases at V and 3 bases at J, leaving 6 bases unmatched. CDR1 is SGDLS, CDR2 YYNGEE, per germline. CDR3 in DNA: TGTGCCAGCAGCGTAGGAGGGACAGTGAACTACGAGCAGTACTTC. Translation: CASSVGGTVNYEQYF.

V gene TRBV7-9 combines with J gene TRBJ2-5; 9 nucleotides line up with TRBD1. The J call may be wrong; the DNA end is better matched by TRBJ2-7. The CDR3 covers 12 residues. In germline, CDR1 is SEHNR, CDR2 FQNEAQ (reference sequence). CDR3 DNA: TGTGCCAGCAGCACGACAGGGGGCGAGCAGTACTTC. Translating it yields CASSTTGGEQYF.

The chain combines TRBV5-1 with TRBJ1-5, with D possibly matching TRBD1 (5 bases). The germline CDR1 and CDR2 sequences are SGHRS and YFSETQ. V was pared by 0 bases and J by 0 bases, with 31 bases between. CDR3 length: 23 residues. CDR3 DNA: TGCGCCAGCAGCTTGGCCTTAGGAGCGGGGGGACGTCGCCGGTTCTATAGCAATCAGCCCCAGCATTTT. It encodes CASSLALGAGGRRRFYSNQPQHF.

The genes are TRBV7-2 and TRBJ2-3, with 12 bases aligning to TRBD2. The ends lost 5 bases at V and 5 bases at J; junction bases unmatched: 8. The CDR3 totals 16 residues. Germline values: CDR1 SGHTA, CDR2 FQGNSA. As DNA, the CDR3 is TGTGCCAGCAGCCCAGATCTAGCGGGAGGGTTAGATACGCAGTATTTT. Residues: CASSPDLAGGLDTQYF.

This sequence joins TRBV5-1 and TRBJ1-2; TRBD1 might be the D (5 bases). The CDR3 sequence is 13 residues long. Deletions cut 4 bases from V and 2 bases from J, with 9 bases between. Germline V gives CDR1 SGHRS, CDR2 YFSETQ. The chain's CDR3 is CASSPRQNYGYTF. Written as DNA, the CDR3 is TGCGCCAGCAGCCCGCGACAGAACTATGGCTACACCTTC.

This rearrangement joins TRBV7-3 to TRBJ2-5, with a possible D match to TRBD2 (5 bases). Germline V gives CDR1 SGHTA, CDR2 FQGTGA. The CDR3 has 15 residues. The ends were cut back, 2 bases at V and 5 bases at J, with 15 bases in the middle. The DNA for the CDR3 is TGTGCCAGCAGCTTATCCAGGACTGGCTCGGAGACCCAGTACTTC. This translates into CASSLSRTGSETQYF.

As regards this clone: One end of the junction is discordant with germline, which a read error may explain. The rearrangement uses TRBV2 and TRBJ2-6; a possible D gene is TRBD2 (6 bases). Germline V gene sequence: CDR1 SNHLY, CDR2 FYNNEI. There are 15 residues in the CDR3. CDR3 nucleotide sequence: TGTGCCAGCAGGGGACTGCTGACTGGGGCCAACGGCCTGACTTTC. Protein sequence: CASRGLLTGANGLTF.

The rearrangement links TRBV6-1 to TRBJ1-1, with D tentatively TRBD1 (6 bases). V was shortened by 4 bases and J by 5 bases, with 14 bases between the two germline ends. Germline V CDR1 and CDR2: MNHNS, SASEGT. The CDR3 sequence is 14 residues long. The DNA for the CDR3 is TGTGCCAGCAGTGCCAAGGGGGAATCAACTGAAGCTTTCTTT. Translation gives CASSAKGESTEAFF.

This clone occurred once. The rearrangement joins TRBV21-1 to TRBJ2-7; TRBD2, as called in the table, went unchecked against the DNA. TRBV21-1 is reported as a pseudogene. The CDR3 is 14 residues long. The CDR3 here is CASSKERQDYEQYF. Written as DNA, the CDR3 is TGTGCCAGCAGCAAAGAGCGGCAGGACTACGAGCAGTACTTC.

This clone was detected only a few times. The chain recombines TRBV6-5 with TRBJ2-5; 9 bases are shared with TRBD2. The CDR3 totals 12 residues. The V and J ends lost 10 bases and 4 bases, in that order; junction bases with no gene match: 4. CDR1 is MNHEY and CDR2 is SVGAGI in the germline V gene. The CDR3 sequence is CATRSGGETQYF. In nucleotides, the CDR3 is TGTGCCACCCGTAGCGGGGGAGAGACCCAGTACTTC.

The V call is TRBV6-5, the J call TRBJ1-2, with 8 bases matching TRBD1. Trimming at V came to 2 bases and at J to 8 bases, leaving 4 bases not matched to a gene. The germline V gene has CDR1 MNHEY and CDR2 SVGAGI. This CDR3 spans 13 amino acids. The CDR3 here is CASSYRDRPGYTF. The CDR3 DNA reads as TGTGCCAGCAGTTACCGGGACAGGCCCGGCTACACCTTC.

The chain carries TRBV11-2 and TRBJ2-7, with a possible D match to TRBD2 (6 bases). Per the germline V gene, CDR1 is SGHAT and CDR2 is FQNNGV. The length of the CDR3 is 15 residues. V lost 0 bases and J lost 0, with 9 bases in between. This chain's CDR3 is CASSLEEGPSYEQYF. In DNA, the CDR3 is TGTGCCAGCAGCTTAGAGGAGGGACCCTCCTACGAGCAGTACTTC.

The chain links TRBV7-3 to TRBJ2-1, with TRBD2 identical over 9 bases. With 5 bases clipped from V and 10 bases from J, the junction kept 6 bases outside the gene matches. Germline CDR1 and CDR2: SGHTA and FQGTGA. The CDR3 is 13 residues long. CDR3 protein: CASSRREGLEQFF. The CDR3 DNA reads TGTGCCAGCAGCCGGCGGGAGGGCCTAGAGCAGTTCTTC.

On this clone: A junction end diverges from the germline sequence, so it may reflect a read error. The gene calls are TRBV5-4 and TRBJ2-4; TRBD2 matches 8 bases. CDR1 and CDR2 (germline): SGHNT, YYREEE (reference sequence). This CDR3 is built from 15 residues. CDR3 sequence (DNA): TGTGCCAGCAGCTTAGGAGCGGGAGAATGGAACAGTCAGTACTTC. This gives the protein CASSLGAGEWNSQYF.

The rearrangement joins TRBV7-9 to TRBJ1-4; 9 bases are a match to TRBD1. The length of the CDR3 is 15 residues. The germline V gene encodes CDR1 SEHNR and CDR2 FQNEAQ (reference sequence). V shed 5 bases, J shed 8 bases, and the junction held 9 bases outside the gene matches. CDR3 in DNA: TGTGCCAGCAGCACCGGGACAGGGAATGTGGAAAAACTGTTTTTT. Translation: CASSTGTGNVEKLFF.

This sequence joins TRBV30 and TRBJ2-7; 9 positions agree with TRBD2. Per the germline V gene, CDR1 is GTSNPN and CDR2 is SVGIG (reference sequence). This CDR3 contains 13 residues. After removal of 4 bases from V and 5 bases from J, the junction contained 6 bases not matched to a gene. The CDR3 nucleotides are TGTGCCTGGATGGTTAGCGGGAGCCACGAGCAGTACTTC. Residues: CAWMVSGSHEQYF.

The V gene is TRBV7-7, the J gene TRBJ2-5, with 9 bases that match TRBD2. Germline CDR1 is SSHAT and CDR2 is FNYEAQ (reference sequence). The CDR3 is 15 residues long. J was trimmed by 5 bases and V by 5 bases; bases with no gene match: 9. The CDR3, as DNA: TGTGCCAGCAGCCGAGTAGCGGGAGTATGGGAGACCCAGTACTTC. Protein product: CASSRVAGVWETQYF.

Only one count was recorded for this clone. The rearrangement joins TRBV5-5 to TRBJ1-5; possible D gene TRBD1, 5 bases. There are 15 residues in the CDR3. The germline V gene encodes CDR1 SGHKS and CDR2 YYEKEE (reference sequence). Trimming left V 1 base short and J 3 bases short, with 11 bases between. DNA for the CDR3: TGTGCCAGCAGCTTGAGTGCGACAGACAATCAGCCCCAGCATTTT. It is translated as CASSLSATDNQPQHF. Full variable domain (outside the CDR3, taken from reference TRBV5-5 and TRBJ1-5): DAGVTQSPTHLIKTRGQQVTLRCSPISGHKSVSWYQQVLGQGPQFIFQYYEKEERGRGNFPDRFSARQFPNYSSELNVNALLLGDSALYLCASSLSATDNQPQHFGDGTRLSIL.

This clone was found once. The chain uses TRBV9 and TRBJ2-1; 12 bases are shared with TRBD2. CDR1 SGDLS and CDR2 YYNGEE come from the germline V gene. The CDR3 loop spans 19 amino acids. V was pared by 0 bases and J by 7 bases, with 14 bases of the junction left unmatched. DNA for the CDR3: TGTGCCAGCAGCGTAGCTCCAGGGGAGACTAGCGGGAGTTGGAATGAGCAGTTCTTC. Its protein is CASSVAPGETSGSWNEQFF.

This clone was counted a few times. V gene TRBV6-1 combines with J gene TRBJ2-3, with 8 bases matching TRBD1. The CDR3 has 15 amino acids. Per the germline V gene, CDR1 is MNHNS and CDR2 is SASEGT. V trimming: 5 bases; J trimming: 2 bases; junction bases outside the gene matches: 6. CDR3 DNA sequence: TGTGCCAGCAGTACCCAGGGGGCCCCCACAGATACGCAGTATTTT. This encodes CASSTQGAPTDTQYF.

This rearrangement joins TRBV5-4 to TRBJ2-5; D possibly corresponds to TRBD2 (6 bases). This CDR3 spans 15 amino acids. CDR1 and CDR2 from the germline V gene are SGHNT and YYREEE (reference sequence). V dropped 2 bases and J dropped 4 bases, with 15 bases sitting between them. CDR3 residues: CASSLGGYGPETQYF. Here the CDR3 DNA reads TGTGCCAGCAGCTTAGGAGGGTACGGACCAGAGACCCAGTACTTC.

This chain uses TRBV5-1 with TRBJ1-4, with a weak D call TRBD1 (6 bases). Germline loops: CDR1 SGHRS, CDR2 YFSETQ. This CDR3 contains 15 residues. Trimming cost V 0 bases and J 7 bases, with 13 bases left between them. CDR3: CASSLVGATGEKLFF. The CDR3 nucleotides read TGCGCCAGCAGCTTGGTGGGGGCTACTGGTGAAAAACTGTTTTTT.

J is TRBJ2-2 and V is TRBV21-1; no DNA check was done on the table's D call, TRBD1. TRBV21-1 is described as a pseudogene. The CDR3 sequence is 13 residues long. CDR3 nucleotides: TGTGCCAGATGCTGGGGCTCGACCGGGGAGCTGTTTTTT. It translates to CARCWGSTGELFF.

This clone has a handful of counts. The chain has TRBV11-2 and TRBJ2-2, with 11 bases lining up with TRBD2. This CDR3 contains 17 residues. Looked up from germline, CDR1 is SGHAT and CDR2 is FQNNGV. With 4 bases clipped from V and 4 bases from J, the junction kept 8 bases outside the gene matches. Here the CDR3 reads CASSSKLAGEITGELFF. CDR3 in DNA: TGTGCCAGCAGCTCGAAACTAGCGGGAGAAATCACCGGGGAGCTGTTTTTT.